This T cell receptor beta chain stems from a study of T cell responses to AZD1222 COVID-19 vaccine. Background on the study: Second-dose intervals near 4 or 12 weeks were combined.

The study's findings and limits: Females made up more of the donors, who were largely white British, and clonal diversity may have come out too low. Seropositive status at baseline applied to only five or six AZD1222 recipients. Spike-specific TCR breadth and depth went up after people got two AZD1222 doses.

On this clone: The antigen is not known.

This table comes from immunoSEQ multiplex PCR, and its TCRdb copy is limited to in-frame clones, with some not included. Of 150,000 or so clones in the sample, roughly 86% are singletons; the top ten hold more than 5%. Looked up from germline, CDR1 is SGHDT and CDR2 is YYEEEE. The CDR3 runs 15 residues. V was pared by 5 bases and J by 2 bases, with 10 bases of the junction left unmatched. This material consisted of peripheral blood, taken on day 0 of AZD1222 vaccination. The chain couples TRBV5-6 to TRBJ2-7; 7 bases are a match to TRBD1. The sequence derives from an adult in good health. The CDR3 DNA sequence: TGTGCCAGCAGGGGTGGGACAGCCATCCCCTACGAGCAGTACTTC. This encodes CASRGGTAIPYEQYF.